These T cell receptor beta chains were read from a single sample in a study of blood T cell repertoires in COVID-19. The table came from immunoSEQ multiplex PCR; TCRdb's copy has only in-frame clones and leaves some out. Of 90,000 to 100,000 clones in the sample, 75% to 90% were seen once. The sequencing sample was made of peripheral blood. These TCRs come from a man aged 80 or over with acute or convalescent COVID-19. The conserved cysteine and the conserved F or W are not part of the CDR3 here.

TRBV7-9,TRBJ2-5,ASSFGTGVAETQY
TRBV6-6,TRBJ1-5,ASSQGQGNQPQH
TRBV9,TRBJ2-7,ASSVADRGHEQY
TRBV4-2,TRBJ2-5,ASSPRGVAGDQETQY
TRBV18,TRBJ2-5,ASSPIDRGGETQY
TRBV9,TRBJ2-1,ASSVGRGQSANEQF
TRBV2,TRBJ1-2,ASRGQGEGYT
TRBV6-1,TRBJ1-1,ASSERTGTEAF
TRBV27,TRBJ2-2,ASSFWTGVGGELF
TRBV21-1,TRBJ2-1,ASSKGLAGVHEQF
TRBV28,TRBJ2-7,ASTHGGQALYEQY
TRBV2,TRBJ2-3,ASNILAGQGDTQY
TRBV4-3,TRBJ1-2,ASSQETGDHYGYT
TRBV9,TRBJ2-2,ASSGLAGNTGELF
TRBV21-1,TRBJ1-2,ASSPEQSRRVYGYT
TRBV10-1,TRBJ1-1,ASNGGANTEAF
TRBV21-1,TRBJ2-7,ASSKGDRGYEQY
TRBV11-1,TRBJ2-3,ASSNGLAGLADTQY
TRBV9,TRBJ2-5,ASSVGLAGLQETQY
TRBV19,TRBJ1-3,ASSSTGDSGNTIY
TRBV6-6,TRBJ2-2,ASSLSTSGIGELF
TRBV20-1,TRBJ2-1,SASSGAPYNEQF
TRBV3-1/TRBV3-2,TRBJ2-7,ASSHETGRSSYEQY
TRBV7-9,TRBJ2-3,ASSSLAGESTDTQY
TRBV7-2,TRBJ1-6,ASSSEGGNNNSPLH
TRBV21-1,TRBJ2-7,ASSRRQDN
TRBV7-2,TRBJ1-2,ASSPGQVYGYT
TRBV6-2/TRBV6-3,TRBJ2-5,ASSPPLGQGGPQY
TRBV6-2/TRBV6-3,TRBJ2-4,ASSSQDRGLNIQY
TRBV29-1,TRBJ2-1,SVEAVAGAAEQF
TRBV29-1,TRBJ2-3,STRDRGVTDTQY
TRBV11-3,TRBJ2-2,ASSSVGGELF
TRBV5-1,TRBJ2-7,ASSLRDSTYEQY
TRBV28,TRBJ2-3,ASREGVEDTQY
TRBV3-1/TRBV3-2,TRBJ1-5,ASSQAVNQPQH
TRBV2,TRBJ2-3,ASSWAGLPTDTQY
TRBV24-1,TRBJ2-6,ATSDPGDSSGANVLT
TRBV6-5,TRBJ2-7,ASGLAGGYEQY
TRBV6-5,TRBJ1-5,ASRIGTGRGQPQH
TRBV5-4,TRBJ1-4,ASSSGSNEKLF
TRBV5-1,TRBJ2-7,ASSLNGRTAYEQY
TRBV28,TRBJ1-1,ASTVPGGGTEAF
TRBV19,TRBJ2-2,ASRVADGELF
TRBV5-1,TRBJ2-6,ASSLVVGMSGANVLT
TRBV15,TRBJ1-5,ATSREFTPGGQNQPQH
TRBV18,TRBJ1-1,ASSPAGNTEAF
TRBV28,TRBJ2-7,ASRGTGAFQTYEQY
TRBV28,TRBJ2-1,ASSLLSSGYNEQF
TRBV19,TRBJ1-2,ASRNKAGSYGYT
TRBV7-9,TRBJ2-1,ASSLTSGVYNEQF
TRBV27,TRBJ2-2,ASSVSGGFTGELF
TRBV19,TRBJ2-3,ASSIGRRADTQY
TRBV21-1,TRBJ2-1,ASFYEDRVLSSYNEQF
TRBV2,TRBJ1-5,ASRTEGGYQPQH
TRBV2,TRBJ2-5,ASSEARQAGGMTQY